Below, 10 T cell receptor beta chains from the same sample are listed, as sequenced in a study of cytomegalovirus exposure and HLA in healthy donors (dated by TCRdb to the late 2010s). The method behind the library was the immunoSEQ multiplex PCR assay. A mixture of 60 forward primers for TCR Vbeta segments and 13 reverse primers for TCR Jbeta segments was used in the multiplex PCR. Drawn from immuneACCESS, this table holds only the in-frame rearrangements with V and J called that TCRdb kept. Clones are partly lost; checked studies trace under half to an unresolved V gene and leave the rest unexplained. This sample is represented by about 190,000 clones; about 69% of them were singletons. In total, the top ten clones hold about 4.6% of the sample. Material: PBMCs. These receptors were taken from a man aged 30-40 years in good health and CMV-seropositive.

This clone was detected only once. The gene calls are TRBV28 and TRBJ1-4, with D maybe TRBD1 (6 bases). The CDR3 runs 16 residues. The V end was cut by 4 bases, the J end by 2 bases, with 14 bases between. CDR1 and CDR2 from the germline V gene are MDHEN and SYDVKM. The CDR3 sequence is CASSSGGPRTNEKLFF. The CDR3 DNA sequence: TGTGCCAGCAGTTCGGGGGGGCCCCGTACTAATGAAAAACTGTTTTTT.

This rearrangement joins TRBV5-1 to TRBJ1-1; 7 nucleotides align to TRBD1. This CDR3 is built from 14 residues. Germline CDR1 and CDR2: SGHRS and YFSETQ. The V segment lost 2 bases and the J segment 3 bases; nucleotides outside the gene matches: 4. The CDR3, as DNA: TGCGCCAGCAGCTTCGACAGGGCCCACACTGAAGCTTTCTTT. This sequence encodes CASSFDRAHTEAFF. Using reference TRBV5-1 and TRBJ1-1 for the parts outside the CDR3, the full variable domain is KAGVTQTPRYLIKTRGQQVTLSCSPISGHRSVSWYQQTPGQGLQFLFEYFSETQRNKGNFPGRFSGRQFSNSRSEMNVSTLELGDSALYLCASSFDRAHTEAFFGQGTRLTVV.

V gene TRBV11-2 combines with J gene TRBJ2-2; D perhaps matches TRBD2 (6 bases). The V gene lost 2 bases and the J gene lost 4 bases, with 8 bases spanning the gap. Germline V gives CDR1 SGHAT, CDR2 FQNNGV. The CDR3 sequence is 14 residues long. The CDR3 sequence is CASSLSGPTGELFF. The CDR3 bases are TGTGCCAGCAGCTTAAGCGGGCCCACCGGGGAGCTGTTTTTT.

This sequence joins TRBV30 and TRBJ2-1, with unresolved D. V was clipped by 1 base and J by 6 bases, with 22 bases between them. The V gene's germline CDR1 is GTSNPN and CDR2 SVGIG (reference sequence). This CDR3 spans 17 amino acids. In DNA form, the CDR3 reads TGTGCCTGGAGTGAGTCCAGAAGGAGCTACTTCGGCAATGAGCAGTTCTTC. It yields the protein CAWSESRRSYFGNEQFF.

This chain connects TRBV6-1 to TRBJ2-1, with 9 positions matching TRBD2. The V segment lost 6 bases and the J segment 8 bases; nucleotides outside the gene matches: 11. The CDR3 loop spans 15 amino acids. Germline CDR1 MNHNS, CDR2 SASEGT. The CDR3 DNA sequence: TGTGCCAGCAGGGCCCGGCGGGGGGGCCTAGATGAGCAGTTCTTC. Its translation is CASRARRGGLDEQFF.

The chain employs TRBV5-1 and TRBJ2-7; 13 nucleotides align to TRBD2. CDR3 length equals 16 residues. CDR1 is SGHRS, CDR2 YFSETQ, per germline. Germline trimming cut 0 bases from V and 2 bases from J; bases unmatched to any gene: 2. Here the CDR3 reads CASSLATSGGPYEQYF. The CDR3 nucleotides are TGCGCCAGCAGCTTGGCGACTAGCGGGGGGCCCTACGAGCAGTACTTC.

The rearrangement links TRBV6-5 to TRBJ2-7; D is possibly TRBD2 (6 bases). The ends were cut back, 7 bases at V and 2 bases at J, with 15 bases in the middle. This CDR3 is built from 14 residues. From germline, CDR1 is MNHEY and CDR2 SVGAGI. The CDR3 here is CASTSGTPPYEQYF. CDR3 DNA: TGTGCCAGCACCTCCGGGACTCCCCCCTACGAGCAGTACTTC.

This clone appeared a single time. The V and J genes are TRBV18 and TRBJ1-2, with 9 nucleotides matching TRBD1. CDR1 and CDR2 (germline): KGHSH, LQKENI. The CDR3 consists of 15 residues. J lost 6 bases, V lost 2 bases, and 7 bases had no gene match. The CDR3 region has the DNA TGTGCCAGCTCACCAGGTGGGACAGGGCGAAATGGCTACACCTTC. This encodes CASSPGGTGRNGYTF.

The CDR3, as DNA: TGTGCCAGCAGCGACAGTCGCCCTAGCAATCAGCCCCAGCATTTT. As protein: CASSDSRPSNQPQHF. The chain links TRBV2 to TRBJ1-5, with D maybe TRBD1 (5 bases). The CDR3 consists of 15 residues. Germline CDR1 is SNHLY and CDR2 is FYNNEI. The ends were cut back, 6 bases at V and 0 bases at J, with 12 bases in the middle.

The chain employs TRBV6-5 and TRBJ2-3, with TRBD1 matching 11 bases. The trim removed 4 bases at V and 6 bases at J, leaving 9 bases unmatched. CDR1 and CDR2 from the germline V gene are MNHEY and SVGAGI. The CDR3 sequence is 16 residues long. The CDR3 spells CASSSGQGAGFDTQYF. CDR3 nucleotide sequence: TGTGCCAGCAGTTCAGGACAGGGGGCAGGGTTCGATACGCAGTATTTT.